This T cell receptor beta chain came from a study of blood T cell repertoires in COVID-19 (TCRdb year 2020). With respect to the entire study: Samples covering the acute and convalescent phases of COVID-19 were provided by collaborators in the United States, Italy and Spain. The dataset comprised deeply sampled blood TCRbeta repertoires from subjects exposed to, actively infected with, or recovered from COVID-19. The samples were drawn from two sources: the first 160 participants of the ongoing ImmuneRACE study, and 950 to 1,500 subjects contributed by 6 global collaborators. Nearly every sample came with metadata listing a de-identified subject ID, COVID-19 status, age in years and sex. A freely available public database, intended as a resource for researchers studying the immune response to SARS-CoV-2, is where the repertoires were released. The prospective study material was composed of cDNA or gDNA derived from T cells, B-cell-depleted T cells, or PBMCs. Where HLA class I and class II types were available, the types were taken from metadata supplied by the sample provider, not from assay-based typing.

Enrolling through a virtual design, the prospective study's participants ranged in age from roughly 18 to 89 years and lived across 24 United States geographic areas. In the prospective study, participants were assigned to cohorts based on the clinical history participants reported in a screening survey and a study questionnaire. ImmuneRACE Cohort 3 recovered participants were defined by two consecutive negative NP/OP PCR tests, healthcare professional clearance, or symptom resolution. Mobile phlebotomists in the prospective study collected whole blood, serum and a nasopharyngeal or oropharyngeal swab from every participant. Participants in the prospective study had the option to provide additional blood draws and questionnaires over an approximately 2-month period. Blood samples from the prospective study were shipped frozen or at room temperature prior to DNA extraction. The immunoSEQ Assay, a bias-controlled multiplex PCR, was used to amplify TCRbeta CDR3 regions from genomic DNA. Turning to the authors' computational methods: The number of nucleated cells in each sample was estimated by amplification of reference gene primers within the assay. To quantify the absolute abundance of each unique TCRbeta CDR3 rearrangement, sequence reads were collapsed and filtered. For each sample, productive Simpson clonality was calculated as the square root of Simpson's diversity index over productive rearrangements. Here the immuneACCESS table is served through TCRdb, limited to in-frame sequences with V and J called. Missing clones are a known gap in these copies; in checked studies unresolved V genes cover under half, and the rest lacks a known reason. The D gene and trimming were derived from the DNA, and the V and J assignments and clone size from that table. A total of 250,000 to 300,000 clones appear in this sample, 70% to 90% of them only once. The ten largest clones take up over 1.5% of the sample.

The paper as a whole reports these results and caveats: The quantity of clinical and demographic metadata differed by source and by participant and was supplied without curation.

With regard to this clone: There is no known antigen for this receptor. There are no base qualities to consult, and no much larger clone falls within one base.

The germline V gene supplies CDR1 SGHRS and CDR2 YFSETQ. The CDR3 spans 15 residues, from the cysteine through the phenylalanine. Solely the CDR3 DNA is kept, with 45 bases framed from the first base. V has 3 bases trimmed and J has 5 bases trimmed; junction bases matching no gene number 4. The TCR sequence derives from a woman between 45 and 60 years old who had recovered from COVID-19. Sequencing used PBMCs or T cells enriched from blood (not recorded which). The sequence is built from TRBV5-1 and TRBJ2-1, and 11 bases in between align with TRBD2. The DNA sequence reads TGCGCCAGCAGCTGGACTAGCGGGCACAACAATGAGCAGTTCTTC. Its protein reads: CASSWTSGHNNEQFF.